A single sample gave rise to the 25 T cell receptor beta chains below, sequenced in a study of T-cell memory formation after mild COVID-19. TCRdb reanalysed the 5' RACE reads using MiXCR and keeps one entry per CDR3 protein. The sample lists around 200,000 distinct CDR3 sequences, over 9.5% seen once, with approximately 3% in the top ten. The sequencing input was PBMCs or a T cell subset sorted from them (not recorded which). The source of these receptors is a man between 18 and 29 years old who had mild COVID-19 (a few samples of this study predate the infection). Cell type and time point are not known.

In its sample, this clonotype was seen many times. V gene TRBV7-2 combines with J gene TRBJ2-1; a possible D gene is TRBD1 (5 bases). CDR3 size: 13 residues. Germline values: CDR1 SGHTA, CDR2 FQGNSA. V was pared by 4 bases and J by 8 bases, with 12 bases between. CDR3 in amino acids: CASSSAGHHEQFF. As DNA, the CDR3 is TGTGCCAGCAGCTCAGCAGGGCACCATGAGCAGTTCTTC.

The gene calls are TRBV7-2 and TRBJ2-5; possible D gene TRBD1, 6 bases. The V gene lost 2 bases and the J gene lost 5 bases, with 12 bases spanning the gap. The CDR3 totals 14 residues. CDR1 is SGHTA, CDR2 FQGNSA, per germline. The CDR3 loop reads CASSLTAGGETQYF. Here the CDR3 DNA reads TGTGCCAGCAGCTTAACCGCTGGGGGCGAGACCCAGTACTTC.

This clonotype turned up a few times. This sequence joins TRBV5-1 and TRBJ2-7; 7 nucleotides match TRBD1. This CDR3 contains 12 residues. The junction had 5 bases not matched to a gene; V was cut back by 0 bases and J by 11 bases. CDR1 and CDR2 (germline): SGHRS, YFSETQ. CDR3 residues: CASSLEGQEKYV. The CDR3, as DNA: TGCGCCAGCAGCTTGGAAGGACAGGAGAAGTACGTC.

The chain recombines TRBV2 with TRBJ2-5; 10 nucleotides agree with TRBD2. V lost 4 bases and J lost 9; bases outside the gene matches: 5. Germline V CDR1 and CDR2: SNHLY, FYNNEI. CDR3 length equals 13 residues. DNA for the CDR3: TGTGCCAGCAGTGGTCTAGCGGGGGAGGCCCAGTACTTC. Protein product: CASSGLAGEAQYF.

This clonotype was counted only a few times. The V gene is TRBV6-2 or TRBV6-3, the J gene TRBJ2-7; 9 bases are a match to TRBD2. The CDR3 contains 16 residues. Germline lookup yields CDR1 MNHEY and CDR2 SVGEGT. V lost 6 bases, J lost 6 bases, and 15 bases stayed unmatched. CDR3 protein: CASRPTSGWATGEQYF. The CDR3 DNA follows: TGTGCCAGCAGGCCCACTAGCGGGTGGGCCACGGGCGAGCAGTACTTC.

This clonotype has a handful of counts. The chain employs TRBV7-8 and TRBJ1-1; D is perhaps TRBD1 (6 bases). Trimming removed 5 bases from V and 0 bases from J, with 22 bases in between. The germline CDR1 and CDR2 sequences are SGHVS and FQNEAQ. The CDR3 consists of 18 residues. DNA for the CDR3: TGTGCCAGCAGCCTAGTCCCCCCTGGACAGAGTATGAACACTGAAGCTTTCTTT. Its protein is CASSLVPPGQSMNTEAFF.

The chain links TRBV5-1 to TRBJ2-7; 9 nucleotides agree with TRBD1. Germline CDR1 and CDR2: SGHRS and YFSETQ. The CDR3 is 15 residues long. V was pared by 0 bases and J by 3 bases, with 4 bases of the junction left unmatched. CDR3 nucleotides: TGCGCCAGCAGCTTGGTTCCGGGACAGGGCTACGAGCAGTACTTC. As protein: CASSLVPGQGYEQYF.

This clonotype was found a few times. The chain carries TRBV20-1 and TRBJ2-1, with 9 bases aligning to TRBD2. The CDR3 is 18 amino acids. Germline CDR1 and CDR2: DFQATT and SNEGSKA (reference sequence). Trimming removed 5 bases from V and 1 base from J; junction bases left unmatched: 15. CDR3 sequence: CSAQRYIAGDDSYNEQFF. CDR3 nucleotide sequence: TGCAGTGCTCAAAGATATATAGCGGGGGACGATTCCTACAATGAGCAGTTCTTC.

A few counts support this clonotype. This chain joins TRBV7-2 and TRBJ2-3; 14 nucleotides line up with TRBD2. The trim removed 5 bases at V and 4 bases at J, leaving 5 bases unmatched. The germline gives CDR1 SGHTA, CDR2 FQGNSA. The CDR3 totals 16 residues. This CDR3 reads CASSPMTSGGADTQYF. CDR3 nucleotides: TGTGCCAGCAGCCCTATGACTAGCGGGGGGGCAGATACGCAGTATTTT.

This clonotype occurred a few times. The CDR3 DNA is TGCGCCAGCAGCTTTGGTGGCACCTCAGGGGTGCAGTACGTC. Amino acid sequence: CASSFGGTSGVQYV. The genes are TRBV5-1 and TRBJ2-7; weak D call: TRBD1 (6 bases). Trimming cost V 2 bases and J 9 bases, with 18 bases left between them. The germline V gene has CDR1 SGHRS and CDR2 YFSETQ. This CDR3 has 14 residues.

This clonotype was seen more than once but under ten times. The chain carries TRBV6-5 and TRBJ1-1, with a tentative D call TRBD1 (5 bases). The CDR3 consists of 15 residues. Germline values: CDR1 MNHEY, CDR2 SVGAGI. The V end was cut by 3 bases, the J end by 3 bases, with 14 bases between. In nucleotides, the CDR3 is TGTGCCAGCAGTTATGGCGGGCTAGGGGACACTGAAGCTTTCTTT. This encodes CASSYGGLGDTEAFF.

Only a few counts were recorded for this clonotype. The chain has TRBV11-2 and TRBJ2-5, with D perhaps TRBD2 (6 bases). The germline CDR1 and CDR2 sequences are SGHAT and FQNNGV. This CDR3 is 14 amino acids long. V lost 5 bases and J lost 2, with 12 bases in between. The CDR3 reads CASSTLGLQETQYF. CDR3 DNA sequence: TGTGCCAGCAGCACCCTAGGACTACAAGAGACCCAGTACTTC.

The chain combines TRBV15 with TRBJ2-3; D remains ambiguous. V was trimmed by 0 bases and J by 2 bases, leaving 12 bases between them. CDR1 and CDR2 from the germline V gene are LNHNV and YYDKDF (reference sequence). CDR3 length equals 16 residues. CDR3 residues: CATSRDGGIHTDTQYF. The CDR3 DNA is TGTGCCACCAGCAGAGATGGTGGGATACACACAGATACGCAGTATTTT.

CDR3 protein: CASSARRQGEKLFF. Written as DNA, the CDR3 is TGTGCCAGCAGCGCTCGACGACAGGGAGAAAAACTGTTTTTT. The chain combines TRBV9 with TRBJ1-4, with 7 positions matching TRBD1. The CDR3 is 14 amino acids. The V gene end was trimmed by 3 bases and the J gene end by 8 bases; junction bases not matched to a gene: 7. CDR1 and CDR2 (germline): SGDLS, YYNGEE.

This clonotype was seen a few times. CDR3 sequence: CASSPYRWRQSSYNSPLHF. In nucleotides, the CDR3 is TGTGCCAGCAGCCCTTATAGGTGGAGACAGAGCTCCTATAATTCACCCCTCCACTTT. The rearrangement uses TRBV4-2 and TRBJ1-6; maybe TRBD1 (5 bases). This CDR3 region has 19 residues. CDR1 LGHNA and CDR2 YNFKEQ come from the germline V gene. V lost 4 bases and J 0 bases, leaving 19 bases between the germline ends.

The chain recombines TRBV7-2 with TRBJ2-2; 11 nucleotides align to TRBD2. V lost 3 bases, J lost 3 bases, and 9 bases stayed unmatched. The CDR3 contains 18 residues. Per germline, CDR1 SGHTA and CDR2 FQGNSA. The CDR3 DNA reads as TGTGCCAGCAGCTTTTCCCTCGGGACTAGCGGAGACACCGGGGAGCTGTTTTTT. Residues: CASSFSLGTSGDTGELFF. Using reference TRBV7-2 and TRBJ2-2 for the parts outside the CDR3, the full variable domain is GAGVSQSPSNKVTEKGKDVELRCDPISGHTALYWYRQSLGQGLEFLIYFQGNSAPDKSGLPSDRFSAERTGGSVSTLTIQRTQQEDSAVYLCASSFSLGTSGDTGELFFGEGSRLTVL.

There are a few counts of this clonotype. The chain has TRBV28 and TRBJ1-3; D remains unclear. The CDR3 extends over 13 amino acids. Germline CDR1 MDHEN, CDR2 SYDVKM. Between the trimmed V and J ends, which lost 10 bases and 2 bases, there was a span of 12 bases. The CDR3 sequence: CAIIGKPGNTIYF. Written as DNA, the CDR3 is TGTGCCATTATAGGGAAGCCTGGAAACACCATATATTTT.

The chain joins TRBV29-1 to TRBJ2-3, with unresolved D. The CDR3 spans 11 residues. Germline V gives CDR1 SQVTM, CDR2 ANQGSEA. V was clipped by 4 bases and J by 5 bases, with 7 bases between them. CDR3 amino acids: CSVGRQDTQYF. The CDR3 DNA reads TGCAGCGTTGGCCGCCAAGATACGCAGTATTTT.

This clonotype showed up just a few times. The chain joins TRBV15 to TRBJ2-7; D is perhaps TRBD1 (5 bases). The CDR3 covers 12 residues. V dropped 0 bases and J dropped 5 bases, with 5 bases sitting between them. Germline V CDR1 and CDR2: LNHNV, YYDKDF (reference sequence). The CDR3 DNA is TGTGCCACCAGCAGAGACAGGGACGAGCAGTACGTC. Amino acids: CATSRDRDEQYV.

This clonotype was counted between two and nine times. The chain couples TRBV9 to TRBJ2-1; 7 nucleotides match TRBD2. The CDR3 runs to 16 residues. Germline V gene lookup returns CDR1 SGDLS and CDR2 YYNGEE. V lost 0 bases, J lost 4 bases, and 7 bases stayed unmatched. Written as DNA, the CDR3 is TGTGCCAGCAGCGTAGAGTTGATGCGGGGGTACAATGAGCAGTTCTTC. As protein: CASSVELMRGYNEQFF.

J is TRBJ1-2 and V is TRBV7-3, with 8 bases fitting TRBD1. The trim removed 6 bases at V and 8 bases at J, leaving 11 bases unmatched. The CDR3 is 14 amino acids. Germline assignment: CDR1 SGHTA and CDR2 FQGTGA. CDR3 nucleotide sequence: TGTGCCAGCAGGTTGGGGACCGGACAGGGCGGCTACACCTTC. Its translation: CASRLGTGQGGYTF.

A few counts support this clonotype. This rearrangement joins TRBV6-2 or TRBV6-3 to TRBJ2-6; D uncertain. Trimming removed 5 bases at V and 1 base at J, with 9 bases between. The CDR3 extends over 15 amino acids. Germline V CDR1 and CDR2: MNHEY, SVGEGT. This CDR3 reads CASSIKRSGANVLTF. The CDR3 nucleotides read TGTGCCAGCAGTATCAAACGATCTGGGGCCAACGTCCTGACTTTC.

This clonotype was seen repeatedly, ten times or more. The J gene is TRBJ2-3, the V gene TRBV6-5, with 7 bases matching TRBD2. Germline lookup yields CDR1 MNHEY and CDR2 SVGAGI. The CDR3 is 16 amino acids. V lost 3 bases and J lost 2; bases outside the gene matches: 8. Here the CDR3 reads CASSYQAGRTTDTQYF. The CDR3 coding sequence is TGTGCCAGCAGTTATCAAGCGGGGCGCACCACAGATACGCAGTATTTT.

The chain carries TRBV27 and TRBJ2-2; D may correspond to TRBD1 or TRBD2 (5 bases each). There are 17 residues in the CDR3. Looked up from germline, CDR1 is MNHEY and CDR2 is SMNVEV (reference sequence). The V end lost 3 bases, the J end lost 6 bases, and 20 bases lay between the germline ends. CDR3 nucleotide sequence: TGTGCCAGCAGTTTGGTAGGGGTGAAATGGGAGCCCGGGGAGCTGTTTTTT. This sequence encodes CASSLVGVKWEPGELFF.

This clonotype was detected only a few times. The chain is built from TRBV7-8 and TRBJ2-1; D is uncertain. The V gene's germline CDR1 is SGHVS and CDR2 FQNEAQ. This CDR3 spans 14 amino acids. V was cut by 1 base and J by 3 bases, with 7 bases left in between. The CDR3 loop reads CASSLEGYYNEQFF. The DNA for the CDR3 is TGTGCCAGCAGCTTAGAGGGCTACTACAATGAGCAGTTCTTC. Based on the CDR3 plus reference TRBV7-8 and TRBJ2-1, the full variable domain is GAGVSQSPRYKVAKRGQDVALRCDPISGHVSLFWYQQALGQGPEFLTYFQNEAQLDKSGLPSDRFFAERPEGSVSTLKIQRTQQEDSAVYLCASSLEGYYNEQFFGPGTRLTVL.